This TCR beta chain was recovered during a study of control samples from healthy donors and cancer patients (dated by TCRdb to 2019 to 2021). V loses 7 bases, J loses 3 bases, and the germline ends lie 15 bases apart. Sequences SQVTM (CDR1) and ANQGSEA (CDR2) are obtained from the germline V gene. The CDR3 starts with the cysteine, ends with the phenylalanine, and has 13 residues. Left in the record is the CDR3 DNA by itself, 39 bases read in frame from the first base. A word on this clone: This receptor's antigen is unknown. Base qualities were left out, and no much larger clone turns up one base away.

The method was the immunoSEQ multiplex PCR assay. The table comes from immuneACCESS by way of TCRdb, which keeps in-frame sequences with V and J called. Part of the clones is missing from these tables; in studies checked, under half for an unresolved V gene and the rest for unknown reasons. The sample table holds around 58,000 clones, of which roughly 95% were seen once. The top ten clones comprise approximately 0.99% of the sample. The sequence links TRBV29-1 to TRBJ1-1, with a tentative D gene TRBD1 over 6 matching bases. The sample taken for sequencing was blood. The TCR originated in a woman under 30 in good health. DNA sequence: TGCAGCGGAGCACAGGAGGGGGACACTGAAGCTTTCTTT. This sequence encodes CSGAQEGDTEAFF.